These 31 T cell receptor beta chains share one sample of origin, sequenced in a study of Graves' ophthalmopathy and Graves' hyperthyroidism. The authors amplified TCR beta CDR3 regions from RNA transcripts. The authors performed first-round RT-PCR with HTBI primers and then a second-round multiplex PCR. Using its own MiXCR run on the multiplex PCR reads, TCRdb lists one record per CDR3 protein. The sample holds 680,000 or so distinct CDR3 sequences, 20% to 25% seen once. The sample taken for sequencing was peripheral blood. The receptors here all came from a woman aged 18-35 years with stable Graves' hyperthyroidism. Some clones in this sample may be carry-over from other donors' samples.

This chain connects TRBV12-3 or TRBV12-4 to TRBJ1-6; a weak D match, TRBD1 (6 bases). The CDR3 has 13 residues. The V end lost 5 bases, the J end lost 9 bases, and 11 bases lay between the germline ends. The CDR3 nucleotides read TGTGCCAGCAGTCGGGCGACAGGTTCACCCCTCCACTTT. It translates to CASSRATGSPLHF.

This clonotype was observed a handful of times. The chain carries TRBV5-1 and TRBJ2-7, with 11 bases matching TRBD1. CDR3 length equals 18 residues. CDR1 and CDR2 from the germline V gene are SGHRS and YFSETQ. Trimming cost V 4 bases and J 2 bases; bases outside gene matches: 14. This CDR3 is CASSPVPGQGGLAYEQYF. As DNA, the CDR3 is TGCGCCAGCAGCCCCGTCCCGGGACAGGGGGGGTTGGCCTACGAGCAGTACTTC.

This clonotype occurred a few times. The rearrangement uses TRBV6-1 and TRBJ1-1; tentative D call: TRBD1 (6 bases). The CDR3 has 15 residues. V was clipped by 4 bases and J by 3 bases, with 15 bases between them. Looked up from germline, CDR1 is MNHNS and CDR2 is SASEGT. The CDR3 is CASSADRICDTEAFF. CDR3 nucleotide sequence: TGTGCCAGCAGTGCGGACAGAATCTGCGACACTGAAGCTTTCTTT.

This clonotype has ten or more counts. This chain uses TRBV7-6 with TRBJ2-7; 7 bases map to TRBD2. Germline assignment: CDR1 SGHVS and CDR2 FNYEAQ. The V gene end was trimmed by 0 bases and the J gene end by 0 bases; junction bases not matched to a gene: 11. The CDR3 totals 18 residues. CDR3 residues: CASSLAGSGSGISYEQYF. DNA for the CDR3: TGTGCCAGCAGCTTAGCAGGCTCGGGAAGCGGGATCTCCTACGAGCAGTACTTC.

The chain is built from TRBV19 and TRBJ2-5; 7 positions agree with TRBD1. The V and J ends lost 5 bases and 7 bases, in that order; junction bases with no gene match: 13. Germline lookup yields CDR1 LNHDA and CDR2 SQIVND (reference sequence). The CDR3 covers 15 residues. CDR3 sequence (DNA): TGTGCCAGTAGTTTCGCCGGGACAGTAGATTCGACCCAGTACTTC. It yields the protein CASSFAGTVDSTQYF.

Turning to this clonotype: Since the CDR3 does not end with the conserved phenylalanine or tryptophan, this likely comes from a read error. The V and J genes are TRBV6-2 or TRBV6-3 and TRBJ1-2, with a weak D call TRBD1 (5 bases). The V end lost 0 bases, the J end lost 4 bases, and 9 bases lay between the germline ends. Germline V gives CDR1 MNHEY, CDR2 SVGEGT. CDR3 length: 14 residues. The CDR3 nucleotides are TGTGCCAGCAGTTACTCTTCGGGGGGCTATGGCTACACCTCC. Encoded protein: CASSYSSGGYGYTS.

Ten or more counts support this clonotype. The chain links TRBV20-1 to TRBJ2-5; D unresolved. V shed 6 bases and J shed 1 base, with 12 bases lying between them. This CDR3 region has 13 residues. Germline CDR1 and CDR2: DFQATT and SNEGSKA (reference sequence). CDR3 in amino acids: CSALGTLQETQYF. In DNA form, the CDR3 reads TGCAGTGCCCTAGGCACCCTCCAAGAGACCCAGTACTTC.

The sample holds many counts of this clonotype. V usage is TRBV6-5 and J usage is TRBJ2-7; D may be TRBD1 (6 bases). The ends were cut back, 2 bases at V and 4 bases at J, with 12 bases in the middle. The germline V gene encodes CDR1 MNHEY and CDR2 SVGAGI. The CDR3 has 14 residues. The DNA for the CDR3 is TGTGCCAGCAGTTACAGGTGGCAGGGGTACGAGCAGTACTTC. This translates into CASSYRWQGYEQYF.

This clonotype was counted at least ten times. The genes are TRBV27 and TRBJ2-7; 9 nucleotides match TRBD2. Trimming at V came to 5 bases and at J to 3 bases, leaving 11 bases not matched to a gene. The CDR3 consists of 16 residues. The V gene's germline CDR1 is MNHEY and CDR2 SMNVEV (reference sequence). CDR3 coding DNA: TGTGCCAGCAGTGCATTCATAGCGGGGGAGAACTACGAGCAGTACTTC. This gives the protein CASSAFIAGENYEQYF.

A few counts support this clonotype. The J gene is TRBJ1-1, the V gene TRBV19; no clear D gene. Trimming removed 3 bases from V and 0 bases from J, with 11 bases in between. Germline CDR1 is LNHDA and CDR2 is SQIVND (reference sequence). CDR3 length: 15 residues. The CDR3 DNA is TGTGCCAGTAGTATGTGGTCCCGTTTGAACACTGAAGCTTTCTTT. Protein: CASSMWSRLNTEAFF. Based on the CDR3 plus reference TRBV19 and TRBJ1-1, the full variable domain is DGGITQSPKYLFRKEGQNVTLSCEQNLNHDAMYWYRQDPGQGLRLIYYSQIVNDFQKGDIAEGYSVSREKKESFPLTVTSAQKNPTAFYLCASSMWSRLNTEAFFGQGTRLTVV.

There are many counts of this clonotype. The chain has TRBV7-2 and TRBJ1-6; D is ambiguous. The CDR3 has 12 amino acids. Looked up from germline, CDR1 is SGHTA and CDR2 is FQGNSA. The V and J ends lost 5 bases and 11 bases respectively, with 10 bases between them. As DNA, the CDR3 is TGTGCCAGCAGCCCTTCGACCCCACCCCTCCACTTT. It specifies CASSPSTPPLHF.

This clonotype was seen a few times. Here the CDR3 reads CSVGGSPNTEAFF. CDR3 in DNA: TGCAGCGTTGGTGGCAGCCCGAACACTGAAGCTTTCTTT. The rearrangement links TRBV29-1 to TRBJ1-1; D not certain. The germline V and J ends were trimmed by 4 bases and 1 base, with 10 bases remaining between them. Germline CDR1 reads SQVTM; CDR2 reads ANQGSEA. The length of the CDR3 is 13 residues.

Ten or more counts support this clonotype. The chain is built from TRBV10-3 and TRBJ2-7; maybe TRBD2 (7 bases). The CDR3 has 16 amino acids. Looked up from germline, CDR1 is ENHRY and CDR2 is SYGVKD. The V end was cut by 0 bases, the J end by 5 bases, with 17 bases between. CDR3 bases: TGTGCCATCAGTGAGTCGGAAAGGGGGGGAGTGGACGAGCAGTACTTC. This codes for CAISESERGGVDEQYF.

This clonotype is a singleton in its sample. V usage is TRBV12-3 or TRBV12-4 and J usage is TRBJ1-3, with D maybe TRBD1 (5 bases). Deletions cut 11 bases from V and 4 bases from J, with 15 bases between. The CDR3 is 13 residues long. CDR3 coding DNA: TGTGCCGACAGTCCACTAGCGGGAAACACCATATATTTT. Translation gives CADSPLAGNTIYF.

This clonotype was detected only a few times. The conserved phenylalanine or tryptophan is not found at the CDR3 terminus, so this likely reflects a read error. The rearrangement uses TRBV3-1 and TRBJ1-1, with no clear D. Germline CDR1 reads LGHDT; CDR2 reads YNNKEL (reference sequence). CDR3 length equals 15 residues. V gave up 2 bases and J gave up 3 bases, with 13 bases separating them. The CDR3 region is CASSQPLRMYTEAFL. CDR3 coding DNA: TGTGCCAGCAGCCAACCTCTCAGAATGTACACTGAAGCTTTCCTT.

CDR3 coding DNA: TGCGCCAGCAGCCAGGGGACAGGGCTCCAGCAGCCCCAGCATTTT. This translates into CASSQGTGLQQPQHF. V is TRBV4-1 and J is TRBJ1-5, with TRBD1 matching 9 bases. The CDR3 contains 15 residues. Losses at the gene ends were 3 bases for V and 7 bases for J; bases not matched to a gene: 7. Germline CDR1 and CDR2: MGHRA and YSYEKL.

This clonotype was picked up a small number of times. The chain employs TRBV6-5 and TRBJ1-1; the D is unclear. Germline CDR1 MNHEY, CDR2 SVGAGI. Trimming took off 1 base at V and 4 bases at J, with 10 bases between the two ends. The CDR3 totals 14 residues. CDR3 sequence reads: CASSYYRALTEAFF. DNA for the CDR3: TGTGCCAGCAGTTACTACCGGGCTCTCACTGAAGCTTTCTTT.

In this sample, this clonotype turned up many times. J is TRBJ1-2 and V is TRBV7-2; D remains ambiguous. Germline V gives CDR1 SGHTA, CDR2 FQGNSA. This CDR3 region has 15 residues. Trimming shortened V by 5 bases and J by 5 bases, and 18 bases separated the two germline ends. CDR3 residues: CASSPPVPGGYGYTF. The CDR3 bases are TGTGCCAGCAGCCCCCCAGTCCCGGGTGGGTATGGCTACACCTTC. The complete variable domain, with remaining parts taken from reference TRBV7-2 and TRBJ1-2, reads GAGVSQSPSNKVTEKGKDVELRCDPISGHTALYWYRQSLGQGLEFLIYFQGNSAPDKSGLPSDRFSAERTGGSVSTLTIQRTQQEDSAVYLCASSPPVPGGYGYTFGSGTRLTVV.

This rearrangement joins TRBV12-3 or TRBV12-4 to TRBJ2-5, with D hard to call. There are 12 residues in the CDR3. The germline V and J ends were trimmed by 5 bases and 6 bases, with 10 bases remaining between them. In DNA, the CDR3 is TGTGCCAGCAGTCCGATCCCGAAGACCCAGTACTTC. Translation: CASSPIPKTQYF.

This clonotype was seen many times. The chain is built from TRBV11-2 and TRBJ1-1; TRBD1 might be the D (5 bases). The CDR3 totals 16 residues. V lost 5 bases, J lost 6 bases, and 22 bases lay in between. Looked up from germline, CDR1 is SGHAT and CDR2 is FQNNGV. Here the CDR3 DNA reads TGTGCCAGCAGCCCCTGGGGGGACGCGAGAGGGGCTGAAGCTTTCTTT. Its translation: CASSPWGDARGAEAFF.

Many counts were recorded for this clonotype. This chain links TRBV6-5 with TRBJ1-1, with TRBD1 matching 7 bases. V shed 4 bases and J 5 bases; nucleotides not matched to a gene: 7. Germline CDR1 is MNHEY and CDR2 is SVGAGI. There are 14 residues in the CDR3. The CDR3 nucleotides are TGTGCCAGCAGTTCTTCCGACAGGGTGACTGAAGCTTTCTTT. The encoded protein is CASSSSDRVTEAFF.

This clonotype occurred many times. The genes are TRBV28 and TRBJ2-7; 11 bases fit TRBD2. The CDR3 has 15 residues. Germline V gives CDR1 MDHEN, CDR2 SYDVKM. J lost 3 bases, V lost 3 bases, and 4 bases had no gene match. The CDR3 DNA is TGTGCCAGCAGTTTTTTCGGGACTAGCGGCTACGAGCAGTACTTC. Its translation: CASSFFGTSGYEQYF.

In this sample, this clonotype turned up many times. This chain uses TRBV18 with TRBJ2-7; perhaps D is TRBD1 or TRBD2 (7 bases each). V lost 4 bases and J lost 13, with 26 bases in between. Germline-derived CDR1 and CDR2 are KGHSH and LQKENI. CDR3 length equals 15 residues. CDR3 coding DNA: TGTGCCAGCTCACGGGAGGGGGCAGGGAGAACGGAAATCTACTTC. Translating gives CASSREGAGRTEIYF.

The rearrangement uses TRBV11-2 and TRBJ1-2; the D gene is possibly TRBD1 (6 bases). The CDR3 is 14 amino acids. The V end was cut by 9 bases, the J end by 5 bases, with 19 bases between. Germline CDR1 is SGHAT and CDR2 is FQNNGV. The chain's CDR3 is CASSSGAGEYGYTF. In DNA, the CDR3 is TGTGCCAGTTCTTCCGGGGCAGGGGAGTATGGCTACACCTTC.

V is TRBV15 and J is TRBJ1-5, with D tentatively TRBD1 (5 bases). Germline CDR1 and CDR2: LNHNV and YYDKDF (reference sequence). The CDR3 is made up of 14 amino acids. V dropped 6 bases and J dropped 6 bases, with 15 bases sitting between them. Here the CDR3 DNA reads TGTGCCACCAGATTGGGGGGGATGGGTCAGCCCCAGCATTTT. Protein sequence: CATRLGGMGQPQHF.

This clonotype was counted at least ten times. The chain joins TRBV19 to TRBJ2-2; TRBD1 is a possible D gene (6 bases). Trimming removed 10 bases from V and 1 base from J, with 13 bases in between. This CDR3 is built from 14 residues. CDR1 is LNHDA and CDR2 is SQIVND in the germline V gene (reference sequence). CDR3 nucleotides: TGTGCCATCCAGGGGCAGGGGAACACCGGGGAGCTGTTTTTT. Amino acid sequence: CAIQGQGNTGELFF. Complete variable domain (other parts from reference TRBV19 and TRBJ2-2): DGGITQSPKYLFRKEGQNVTLSCEQNLNHDAMYWYRQDPGQGLRLIYYSQIVNDFQKGDIAEGYSVSREKKESFPLTVTSAQKNPTAFYLCAIQGQGNTGELFFGEGSRLTVL.

V is TRBV6-5 and J is TRBJ2-7, with 8 bases lining up with TRBD1. V dropped 2 bases and J dropped 3; count of bases not matched to a gene: 12. This CDR3 spans 17 amino acids. In germline, CDR1 is MNHEY, CDR2 SVGAGI. The CDR3 DNA is TGTGCCAGCAGTTACCCGGCCGGGACAGGAGGGGGCTACGAGCAGTACTTC. It yields the protein CASSYPAGTGGGYEQYF.

This clonotype was observed many times. The CDR3 loop is CASSPPGAGYEQYF. The DNA of the CDR3 is TGTGCCAGCAGCCCCCCCGGCGCGGGCTACGAGCAGTACTTC. The chain has TRBV9 and TRBJ2-7, with D tentatively TRBD2 (5 bases). CDR3 length: 14 residues. V lost 4 bases and J 3 bases, leaving 14 bases between the germline ends. Germline V gene lookup returns CDR1 SGDLS and CDR2 YYNGEE.

This clonotype showed up just a few times. The chain's CDR3 is CASSFDQTTTGAFF. The CDR3 DNA is TGTGCCAGCAGTTTTGATCAAACGACAACGGGGGCTTTCTTT. The J gene is TRBJ1-1, the V gene TRBV28; D is unresolved. This CDR3 comprises 14 residues. V gave up 3 bases and J gave up 11 bases, with 19 bases separating them. Per germline, CDR1 MDHEN and CDR2 SYDVKM.

This clonotype was recorded many times. This chain joins TRBV11-2 and TRBJ2-7; D might be TRBD1 or TRBD2, each matching 5 bases. The CDR3 runs to 13 residues. Trimming stripped 6 bases from V and 2 bases from J, with 11 bases between. Germline values: CDR1 SGHAT, CDR2 FQNNGV. CDR3 sequence (DNA): TGTGCCAGCAGACGCCGGGACGCCTACGAGCAGTACTTC. It codes for CASRRRDAYEQYF.

This clonotype appeared many times. The chain combines TRBV20-1 with TRBJ1-6; D might be TRBD1 (5 bases). V shed 0 bases and J shed 5 bases, with 11 bases lying between them. CDR3 length: 15 amino acids. Germline assignment: CDR1 DFQATT and CDR2 SNEGSKA (reference sequence). The CDR3 bases are TGCAGTGCTAGAGATCAGGGTATAGATAATTCACCCCTCCACTTT. Translation gives CSARDQGIDNSPLHF.